The rows below give T cell receptor beta chains drawn from one sample of a study of Graves' ophthalmopathy and Graves' hyperthyroidism. MiXCR, run by TCRdb on the multiplex PCR reads, gives a single entry per CDR3 protein. Altogether roughly 160,000 distinct CDR3 sequences are present, roughly two fifths being singletons, with the ten largest covering around 5.5%. The source material was peripheral blood. Source of these receptors: a woman in her 40s with Graves' ophthalmopathy. Each CDR3 is given with its conserved first and last residue. Each record gives: D gene, V gene, J gene, clone size, CDR3 protein, CDR3 DNA. D genes are given only for firm matches. Rows give clone size only sometimes, using once, few, many, or a class for an expanded clone.

d_call: TRBD1; v_call: TRBV2; j_call: TRBJ1-2; clone_size: many; cdr3_aa: CASSVLGQGNYGYTF; cdr3_nt: TGTGCCAGCAGTGTGCTGGGACAGGGGAACTATGGCTACACCTTC
d_call: -; v_call: TRBV7-2; j_call: TRBJ1-1; clone_size: many; cdr3_aa: CASSTGQSINTEAFF; cdr3_nt: TGTGCCAGCAGCACCGGACAGTCCATTAACACTGAAGCTTTCTTT
d_call: -; v_call: TRBV28; j_call: TRBJ2-7; clone_size: -; cdr3_aa: CASSFQPSSYEQYF; cdr3_nt: TGTGCCAGCAGTTTTCAACCCAGCTCCTACGAGCAGTACTTC
d_call: -; v_call: TRBV4-3; j_call: TRBJ1-5; clone_size: many; cdr3_aa: CASSYPGPKNSNQPQHF; cdr3_nt: TGCGCCAGCAGCTACCCGGGACCCAAGAACAGCAATCAGCCCCAGCATTTT
d_call: TRBD1; v_call: TRBV29-1; j_call: TRBJ2-7; clone_size: many; cdr3_aa: CSVEVGTVVYEQYF; cdr3_nt: TGCAGCGTTGAGGTCGGGACAGTTGTCTACGAGCAGTACTTC
d_call: -; v_call: TRBV11-2; j_call: TRBJ1-3; clone_size: -; cdr3_aa: CASSLVSTGDSGNTIYF; cdr3_nt: TGTGCCAGCAGCTTAGTGTCGACGGGGGACTCTGGAAACACCATATATTTT
d_call: TRBD1; v_call: TRBV6-1; j_call: TRBJ2-7; clone_size: many; cdr3_aa: CASRRPGTGYYEQYF; cdr3_nt: TGTGCCAGCAGGAGACCCGGGACAGGCTACTACGAGCAGTACTTC
d_call: -; v_call: TRBV6-5; j_call: TRBJ2-7; clone_size: -; cdr3_aa: CASSYSSSEGYEQYF; cdr3_nt: TGTGCCAGCAGTTACTCTTCCTCTGAGGGCTACGAGCAGTACTTC
d_call: -; v_call: TRBV12-3/TRBV12-4; j_call: TRBJ1-5; clone_size: many; cdr3_aa: CASSFDLVSNQPQHF; cdr3_nt: TGTGCCAGCAGTTTCGATCTTGTTAGCAATCAGCCCCAGCATTTT
d_call: -; v_call: TRBV12-3/TRBV12-4; j_call: TRBJ1-2; clone_size: few; cdr3_aa: CASSHGRRSGFGYTF; cdr3_nt: TGTGCCAGCAGCCACGGCCGGCGGTCGGGTTTCGGCTACACCTTC
d_call: -; v_call: TRBV6-5; j_call: TRBJ1-3; clone_size: many; cdr3_aa: CASSRTGHRNTIYF; cdr3_nt: TGTGCCAGCAGCAGGACGGGACACCGAAACACCATATATTTT
d_call: TRBD2; v_call: TRBV20-1; j_call: TRBJ2-7; clone_size: many; cdr3_aa: CSATTTASGGEQYF; cdr3_nt: TGCAGTGCTACAACCACGGCTAGCGGGGGAGAGCAGTACTTC
d_call: TRBD1; v_call: TRBV30; j_call: TRBJ2-5; clone_size: few; cdr3_aa: CAWARDSEKETQYF; cdr3_nt: TGTGCCTGGGCAAGGGACAGCGAAAAAGAGACCCAGTACTTC
d_call: -; v_call: TRBV12-5; j_call: TRBJ1-1; clone_size: few; cdr3_aa: CASASQGLEAFF; cdr3_nt: TGTGCTAGTGCCTCACAGGGACTTGAAGCTTTCTTT
d_call: -; v_call: TRBV6-5; j_call: TRBJ1-1; clone_size: -; cdr3_aa: CASSYWGQGEAFF; cdr3_nt: TGTGCCAGCAGTTACTGGGGGCAAGGTGAAGCTTTCTTT
d_call: TRBD1; v_call: TRBV7-2; j_call: TRBJ2-7; clone_size: few; cdr3_aa: CASSLWDRPYEQYF; cdr3_nt: TGTGCCAGCAGCTTATGGGACAGGCCCTACGAGCAGTACTTC
d_call: -; v_call: TRBV4-1; j_call: TRBJ1-5; clone_size: -; cdr3_aa: CASSQDTYLSNQPQHF; cdr3_nt: TGCGCCAGCAGCCAAGATACCTATCTGAGCAATCAGCCCCAGCATTTT
d_call: TRBD2; v_call: TRBV2; j_call: TRBJ2-5; clone_size: many; cdr3_aa: CATITSGGAAKTQYF; cdr3_nt: TGTGCCACGATTACTAGCGGGGGGGCGGCGAAGACCCAGTACTTC
d_call: TRBD1; v_call: TRBV28; j_call: TRBJ2-3; clone_size: many; cdr3_aa: CASRIGGSSTDTQYF; cdr3_nt: TGTGCCAGCAGGATAGGGGGCTCAAGCACAGATACGCAGTATTTT
d_call: -; v_call: TRBV6-1; j_call: TRBJ1-1; clone_size: -; cdr3_aa: CASSVSPGEAFF; cdr3_nt: TGTGCCAGCAGTGTGTCGCCAGGGGAAGCTTTCTTT
d_call: TRBD1; v_call: TRBV14; j_call: TRBJ1-3; clone_size: many; cdr3_aa: CASSQLQGLSGNTIYF; cdr3_nt: TGTGCCAGCAGCCAGTTACAGGGGCTCTCTGGAAACACCATATATTTT
d_call: -; v_call: TRBV11-1; j_call: TRBJ1-4; clone_size: many; cdr3_aa: CASSLGGGFNEKLFF; cdr3_nt: TGTGCCAGCAGCTTAGGGGGCGGATTTAATGAAAAACTGTTTTTT
d_call: -; v_call: TRBV2; j_call: TRBJ1-3; clone_size: many; cdr3_aa: CASSRDPGNTIYF; cdr3_nt: TGTGCCAGCTCTCGGGACCCTGGAAACACCATATATTTT
d_call: -; v_call: TRBV12-3/TRBV12-4; j_call: TRBJ1-1; clone_size: few; cdr3_aa: CASSPRLGSTEAFF; cdr3_nt: TGTGCCAGCAGTCCAAGATTGGGGAGCACTGAAGCTTTCTTT
d_call: -; v_call: TRBV7-2; j_call: TRBJ1-3; clone_size: many; cdr3_aa: CASSFRTGNTIYF; cdr3_nt: TGTGCCAGCAGCTTTCGAACTGGAAACACCATATATTTT
d_call: -; v_call: TRBV12-3/TRBV12-4; j_call: TRBJ1-2; clone_size: many; cdr3_aa: CASSYLGAHYGYTF; cdr3_nt: TGTGCCAGCAGTTACCTCGGGGCTCACTATGGCTACACCTTC
d_call: -; v_call: TRBV5-8; j_call: TRBJ2-5; clone_size: -; cdr3_aa: CASSLSANHQETQYF; cdr3_nt: TGTGCCAGCAGCTTGAGTGCTAATCACCAAGAGACCCAGTACTTC
d_call: TRBD1; v_call: TRBV27; j_call: TRBJ2-7; clone_size: many; cdr3_aa: CTSSPGQGPYEQYF; cdr3_nt: TGTACCAGCAGCCCAGGACAGGGTCCCTACGAGCAGTACTTC
d_call: -; v_call: TRBV6-1; j_call: TRBJ1-2; clone_size: -; cdr3_aa: CASRGTGIDYGYTF; cdr3_nt: TGTGCCAGCAGGGGTACAGGGATTGACTATGGCTACACCTTC
d_call: TRBD1; v_call: TRBV6-1; j_call: TRBJ1-6; clone_size: few; cdr3_aa: CATRIDRGVGNSPLHF; cdr3_nt: TGTGCCACTAGGATCGACAGGGGCGTCGGTAATTCACCCCTCCACTTT
d_call: -; v_call: TRBV5-1; j_call: TRBJ2-5; clone_size: many; cdr3_aa: CASSGGQLQETQYF; cdr3_nt: TGCGCCAGCAGCGGCGGACAGCTTCAAGAGACCCAGTACTTC
d_call: TRBD1; v_call: TRBV10-3; j_call: TRBJ1-1; clone_size: many; cdr3_aa: CAISGTENTEAFF; cdr3_nt: TGTGCCATCTCCGGGACAGAGAACACTGAAGCTTTCTTT
d_call: TRBD1; v_call: TRBV12-3/TRBV12-4; j_call: TRBJ2-7; clone_size: few; cdr3_aa: CASSHSTGAYSYEQYF; cdr3_nt: TGTGCCAGCAGCCACAGCACAGGGGCCTACTCCTACGAGCAGTACTTC